Described below is a single T cell receptor beta chain sequence and its context. Its antigen is not known. Per the germline V gene, CDR1 is SNHLY and CDR2 is FYNNEI. With 1 base removed from V and 3 bases from J, the gap between germline ends came to 9 bases. The CDR3 is 14 amino acids. Free of recent acute infections or vaccinations, the donors were healthy HIV-negative adults. This record comes from a study of shared clonotypes between healthy human individuals. Overall study results and limits: Several donors showed sharing of about 4.8% of naive CD4 clonotypes.

Measured with immunoSEQ multiplex PCR; TCRdb has only the in-frame clones, and not every one. The table has 1,500,000 or so clones, about 98.5% seen once; the top ten hold 0.36%. The sample taken for sequencing was naive CD4+ T cells sorted from blood. Noted subset: CD45RA+ positively selected. This sequence joins TRBV2 and TRBJ1-1; possibly TRBD1 for D (5 bases). The receptor comes from a man between 25 and 39 years old in good health. CDR3 in DNA: TGTGCCAGCAGTGAAGATAGGGGCTACACTGAAGCTTTCTTT. Protein: CASSEDRGYTEAFF.